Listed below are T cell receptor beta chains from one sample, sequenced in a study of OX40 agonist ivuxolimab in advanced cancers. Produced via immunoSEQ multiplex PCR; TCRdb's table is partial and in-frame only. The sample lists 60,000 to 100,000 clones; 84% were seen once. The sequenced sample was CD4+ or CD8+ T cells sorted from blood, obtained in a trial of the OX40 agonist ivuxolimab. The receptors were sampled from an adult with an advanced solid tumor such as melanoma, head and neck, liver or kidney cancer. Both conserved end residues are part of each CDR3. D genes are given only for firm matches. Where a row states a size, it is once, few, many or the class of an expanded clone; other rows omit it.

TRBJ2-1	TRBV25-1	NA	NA	CASSGLGPWENNEQFF	TGTGCCAGCAGTGGGCTGGGGCCTTGGGAAAACAATGAGCAGTTCTTC
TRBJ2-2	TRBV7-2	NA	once	CASSQARGSTGELFF	TGTGCCAGCAGCCAAGCCCGGGGGAGCACCGGGGAGCTGTTTTTT
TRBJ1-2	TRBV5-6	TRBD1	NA	CASSWTGRNYGYTF	TGTGCCAGCAGCTGGACAGGAAGAAACTATGGCTACACCTTC
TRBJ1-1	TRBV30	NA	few	CAWSLVARTEAFF	TGTGCCTGGAGTTTGGTGGCGAGGACTGAAGCTTTCTTT
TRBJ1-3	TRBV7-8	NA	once	CASSSQGIGNTIYF	TGTGCCAGCAGCTCCCAGGGAATCGGAAACACCATATATTTT
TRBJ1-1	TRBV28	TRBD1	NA	CASRYTGGLNTEAFF	TGTGCCAGCAGATACACAGGGGGCCTGAACACTGAAGCTTTCTTT
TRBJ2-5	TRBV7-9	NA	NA	CASRRRGPEETQYF	TGTGCCAGCAGACGCCGGGGACCAGAAGAGACCCAGTACTTC
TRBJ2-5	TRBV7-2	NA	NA	CASSLRAAQETQYF	TGTGCCAGCAGCTTACGGGCCGCCCAAGAGACCCAGTACTTC
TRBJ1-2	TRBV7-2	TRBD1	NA	CASSQQGTGNYGYTF	TGTGCCAGCAGCCAACAGGGGACCGGAAACTATGGCTACACCTTC
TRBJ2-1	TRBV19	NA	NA	CASSIAAGSGNEQFF	TGTGCCAGTAGTATCGCGGCAGGGTCTGGCAATGAGCAGTTCTTC